This passage covers 5 T cell receptor delta chains from one sample sequenced in a study of gamma-delta T cells after stem cell transplantation. TCRdb redid clone calling on the RT-PCR reads using CATT. Of around 3,200 delta-chain clones in the sample, 5% are singletons; the top ten hold about a third. The sequencing input was gamma-delta T cells. The source is a human donor. It is not recorded whose cells these are; they may come from a transplant donor.

This clone was recorded a few times. TCRdb shows a much larger clone's protein in place of this DNA's translation, and the two differ at residue 10, likely through a read error; the protein shown is translated from the DNA. The chain has TRDV2 and TRDJ1; TRDD3 matches 12 bases. Germline V lookup: CDR1 GEAIGNYY, CDR2 EKD. V was pared by 2 bases and J by 0 bases, with 21 bases of the junction left unmatched. The CDR3 has 22 amino acids. In DNA form, the CDR3 reads TGTGCCTGTGACATTCTGGGGGATACGTGGGACCGCAAGGACGTTTACACCGATAAACTCATCTTT. Translation gives CACDILGDTWDRKDVYTDKLIF.

Of note for this clone: The translation of this DNA and the TCRdb protein of a much larger clone differ at residue 11, probably owing to a read error; the protein shown here is translated from the DNA. This sample also contains other DNA sequences that code for the same CDR3. J is TRDJ1 and V is TRDV2; 9 bases align to TRDD3. The V gene's germline CDR1 is GEAIGNYY and CDR2 EKD. The CDR3 totals 14 residues. Here the CDR3 DNA reads TGTGCCTGTGACCGACTGGGGGAGTCCGATAATCTCATCTTT. This encodes CACDRLGESDNLIF.

Within the sample, this clone is medium-sized. The identical CDR3 is also encoded by other nucleotide sequences in the sample. This rearrangement joins TRDV2 to TRDJ1; the match to TRDD3 covers 8 bases. Germline values: CDR1 GEAIGNYY, CDR2 EKD. The CDR3 is 16 amino acids. The ends lost 4 bases at V and 0 bases at J; junction bases unmatched: 9. CDR3 coding DNA: TGTGCCTGTGAGTATCTGGGGGACTTAAACACCGATAAACTCATCTTT. Translating it yields CACEYLGDLNTDKLIF.

This clone was detected a few times. This DNA's translation and the protein TCRdb lists, from a much larger clone, do not match at residue 5, likely due to a read error; the protein shown is translated from the DNA. Other DNA sequences within the sample encode an identical CDR3. The J gene is TRDJ1, the V gene TRDV2, with TRDD3 identical over 10 bases. Germline-derived CDR1 and CDR2 are GEAIGNYY and EKD. V gave up 1 base and J gave up 1 base; unmatched junction bases: 5. This CDR3 comprises 16 residues. The CDR3 DNA sequence: TGTGCCTGTGACACTTTACTGGGGGATTCCACCGATAAACTCATCTTT. Residues: CACDTLLGDSTDKLIF.

For the CDR3, the DNA is TGTGCCTGTGACAGCCCGGGGGATAAGGCCGATAAACTCATCTTT. Its translation: CACDSPGDKADKLIF. The rearrangement uses TRDV2 and TRDJ1; 8 nucleotides match TRDD3. CDR1 and CDR2 (germline): GEAIGNYY, EKD. The ends lost 2 bases at V and 3 bases at J; junction bases unmatched: 7. The CDR3 sequence is 15 residues long.